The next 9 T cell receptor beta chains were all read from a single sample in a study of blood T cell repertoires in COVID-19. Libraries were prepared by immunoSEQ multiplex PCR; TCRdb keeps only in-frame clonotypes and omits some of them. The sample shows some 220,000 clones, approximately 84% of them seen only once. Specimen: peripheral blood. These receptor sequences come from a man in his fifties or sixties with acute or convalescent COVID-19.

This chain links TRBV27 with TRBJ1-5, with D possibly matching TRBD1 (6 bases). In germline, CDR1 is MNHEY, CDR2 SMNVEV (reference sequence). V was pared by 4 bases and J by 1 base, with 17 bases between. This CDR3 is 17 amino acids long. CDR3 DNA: TGTGCCAGCAGTTCCTTGATACAGGGTGGAAGCAATCAGCCCCAGCATTTT. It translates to CASSSLIQGGSNQPQHF.

The CDR3 loop is CASRDGTGGDEQYF. CDR3 in DNA: TGTGCCAGCAGGGACGGGACAGGGGGCGACGAGCAGTACTTC. The rearrangement uses TRBV6-6 and TRBJ2-7; 12 bases fit TRBD1. The CDR3 totals 14 residues. CDR1 is MNHNY, CDR2 SVGAGI, per germline (reference sequence). The V segment lost 6 bases and the J segment 5 bases; nucleotides outside the gene matches: 5.

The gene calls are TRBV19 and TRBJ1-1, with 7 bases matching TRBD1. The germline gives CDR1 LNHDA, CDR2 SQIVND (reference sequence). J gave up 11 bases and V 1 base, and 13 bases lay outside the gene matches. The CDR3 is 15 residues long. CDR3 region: CASSIGSGTVFLAFF. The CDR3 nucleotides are TGTGCCAGTAGTATAGGGTCTGGGACAGTCTTCCTGGCTTTCTTT. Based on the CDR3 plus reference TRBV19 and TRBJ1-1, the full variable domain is DGGITQSPKYLFRKEGQNVTLSCEQNLNHDAMYWYRQDPGQGLRLIYYSQIVNDFQKGDIAEGYSVSREKKESFPLTVTSAQKNPTAFYLCASSIGSGTVFLAFFGQGTRLTVV.

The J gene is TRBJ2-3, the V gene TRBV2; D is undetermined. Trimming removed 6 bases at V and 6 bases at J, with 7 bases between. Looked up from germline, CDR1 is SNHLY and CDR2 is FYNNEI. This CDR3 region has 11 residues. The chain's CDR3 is CASRVADTQYF. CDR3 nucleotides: TGTGCCAGCAGGGTAGCCGATACGCAGTATTTT.

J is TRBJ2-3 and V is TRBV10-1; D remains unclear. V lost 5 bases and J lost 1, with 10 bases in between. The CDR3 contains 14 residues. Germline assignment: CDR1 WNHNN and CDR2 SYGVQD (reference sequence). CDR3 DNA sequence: TGCGCCAGCAGTAGAGTAGCCGGCACAGATACGCAGTATTTT. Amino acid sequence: CASSRVAGTDTQYF.

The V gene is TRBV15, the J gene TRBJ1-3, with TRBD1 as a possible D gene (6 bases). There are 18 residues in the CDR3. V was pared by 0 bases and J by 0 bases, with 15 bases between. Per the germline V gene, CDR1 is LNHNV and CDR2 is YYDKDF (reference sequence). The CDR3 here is CATSRDYGTGNSGNTIYF. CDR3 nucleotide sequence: TGTGCCACCAGCAGAGATTACGGTACAGGGAACTCTGGAAACACCATATATTTT.

Here the CDR3 DNA reads TGTGCCAGCAGCACCGGGACTAGCGAATTCTACGAGCAGTACTTC. Encoded protein: CASSTGTSEFYEQYF. The chain links TRBV28 to TRBJ2-7, with 10 bases that match TRBD2. Germline CDR1 is MDHEN and CDR2 is SYDVKM. The CDR3 contains 15 residues. V was clipped by 6 bases and J by 3 bases; unmatched bases: 8. The full variable domain, in which reference TRBV28 and TRBJ2-7 provide the parts outside the CDR3, is DVKVTQSSRYLVKRTGEKVFLECVQDMDHENMFWYRQDPGLGLRLIYFSYDVKMKEKGDIPEGYSVSREKKERFSLILESASTNQTSMYLCASSTGTSEFYEQYFGPGTRLTVT.

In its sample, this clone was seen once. The CDR3 here is CAWSRWAGSNEKLFF. The CDR3 nucleotides read TGTGCCTGGAGTCGATGGGCAGGCTCGAATGAAAAACTGTTTTTT. The chain links TRBV30 to TRBJ1-4; D gene uncertain. Germline assignment: CDR1 GTSNPN and CDR2 SVGIG (reference sequence). The CDR3 has 15 amino acids. The V end was cut by 2 bases, the J end by 5 bases, with 15 bases between.

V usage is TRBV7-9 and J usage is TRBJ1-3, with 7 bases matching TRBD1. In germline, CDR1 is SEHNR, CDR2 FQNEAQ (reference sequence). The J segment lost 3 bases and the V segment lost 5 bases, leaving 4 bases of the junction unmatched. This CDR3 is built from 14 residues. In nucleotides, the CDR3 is TGTGCCAGCAGCCGACAGGGATTTGGAAACACCATATATTTT. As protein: CASSRQGFGNTIYF.